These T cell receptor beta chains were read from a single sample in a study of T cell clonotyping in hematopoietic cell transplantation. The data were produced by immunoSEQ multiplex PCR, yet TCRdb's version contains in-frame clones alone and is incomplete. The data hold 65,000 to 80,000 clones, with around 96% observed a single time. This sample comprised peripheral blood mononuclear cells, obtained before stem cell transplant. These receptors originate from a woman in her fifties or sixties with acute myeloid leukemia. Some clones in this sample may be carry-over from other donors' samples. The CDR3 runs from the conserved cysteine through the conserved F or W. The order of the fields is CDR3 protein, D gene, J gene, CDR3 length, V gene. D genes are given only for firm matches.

CDR3 protein: CASSIGTVHGYTF; D gene: TRBD1; J gene: TRBJ1-2; CDR3 length: 13; V gene: TRBV2
CDR3 protein: CASSLALMGGEQYF; D gene: NA; J gene: TRBJ2-7; CDR3 length: 14; V gene: TRBV7-2
CDR3 protein: CAWKGLEQFF; D gene: NA; J gene: TRBJ2-1; CDR3 length: 10; V gene: TRBV30
CDR3 protein: CASSLSGPKNIQYF; D gene: NA; J gene: TRBJ2-4; CDR3 length: 14; V gene: TRBV7-6
CDR3 protein: CASSVDGARREKLFF; D gene: NA; J gene: TRBJ1-4; CDR3 length: 15; V gene: TRBV9
CDR3 protein: CAISEDTDTQYF; D gene: NA; J gene: TRBJ2-3; CDR3 length: 12; V gene: TRBV10-3
CDR3 protein: CASTETATDTQYF; D gene: NA; J gene: TRBJ2-3; CDR3 length: 13; V gene: TRBV9
CDR3 protein: CAWSRDGSPYNEQFF; D gene: NA; J gene: TRBJ2-1; CDR3 length: 15; V gene: TRBV30
CDR3 protein: CASMTGGNQPQHF; D gene: TRBD1; J gene: TRBJ1-5; CDR3 length: 13; V gene: TRBV19
CDR3 protein: CASKVTDGANVLTF; D gene: NA; J gene: TRBJ2-6; CDR3 length: 14; V gene: TRBV6-1
CDR3 protein: CASRRDRGRYEQYF; D gene: TRBD1; J gene: TRBJ2-7; CDR3 length: 14; V gene: TRBV28
CDR3 protein: CASRLTGTDDGYTF; D gene: TRBD1; J gene: TRBJ1-2; CDR3 length: 14; V gene: TRBV5-1
CDR3 protein: CASSFVAGREKLFF; D gene: NA; J gene: TRBJ1-4; CDR3 length: 14; V gene: TRBV5-1
CDR3 protein: CASSLTSHPGDTQYF; D gene: NA; J gene: TRBJ2-3; CDR3 length: 15; V gene: TRBV5-8
CDR3 protein: CASSSYRGLTYEQYF; D gene: TRBD1; J gene: TRBJ2-7; CDR3 length: 15; V gene: TRBV27
CDR3 protein: CASHQLGGADTQYF; D gene: NA; J gene: TRBJ2-3; CDR3 length: 14; V gene: TRBV28
CDR3 protein: CASSLETGNTEAFF; D gene: NA; J gene: TRBJ1-1; CDR3 length: 14; V gene: TRBV5-1
CDR3 protein: CASSSGDRQETQYF; D gene: NA; J gene: TRBJ2-5; CDR3 length: 14; V gene: TRBV6-6
CDR3 protein: CASSLGPATGGPLNYGYTF; D gene: NA; J gene: TRBJ1-2; CDR3 length: 19; V gene: TRBV7-8
CDR3 protein: CASSLHNRGYGYTF; D gene: TRBD1; J gene: TRBJ1-2; CDR3 length: 14; V gene: TRBV28
CDR3 protein: CASSDPGQVNYGYTF; D gene: TRBD1; J gene: TRBJ1-2; CDR3 length: 15; V gene: TRBV25-1
CDR3 protein: CASSPGLAGTSSTDTQYF; D gene: TRBD2; J gene: TRBJ2-3; CDR3 length: 18; V gene: TRBV9
CDR3 protein: CSAGNQETQYF; D gene: NA; J gene: TRBJ2-5; CDR3 length: 11; V gene: TRBV29-1
CDR3 protein: CASSLSGQGYSPLHF; D gene: TRBD1; J gene: TRBJ1-6; CDR3 length: 15; V gene: TRBV5-1
CDR3 protein: CAWSLGQELYSNQPQHF; D gene: TRBD1; J gene: TRBJ1-5; CDR3 length: 17; V gene: TRBV30
CDR3 protein: CASSTLSAEGGEQYF; D gene: NA; J gene: TRBJ2-7; CDR3 length: 15; V gene: TRBV18
CDR3 protein: CASQGTGTGELFF; D gene: NA; J gene: TRBJ2-2; CDR3 length: 13; V gene: TRBV9
CDR3 protein: CATSRRLAGEGDTQYF; D gene: TRBD2; J gene: TRBJ2-3; CDR3 length: 16; V gene: TRBV15
CDR3 protein: CASSVEQTSSYNSPLHF; D gene: NA; J gene: TRBJ1-6; CDR3 length: 17; V gene: TRBV9
CDR3 protein: CASSLTGNRGGSPLHF; D gene: NA; J gene: TRBJ1-6; CDR3 length: 16; V gene: TRBV7-2
CDR3 protein: CASSITGRDQPQHF; D gene: NA; J gene: TRBJ1-5; CDR3 length: 14; V gene: TRBV5-1
CDR3 protein: CASSESGGTYEQYF; D gene: TRBD1; J gene: TRBJ2-7; CDR3 length: 14; V gene: TRBV7-2
CDR3 protein: CASSDRGQTEAFF; D gene: NA; J gene: TRBJ1-1; CDR3 length: 13; V gene: TRBV6-4
CDR3 protein: CASSLYRGYGYTF; D gene: TRBD1; J gene: TRBJ1-2; CDR3 length: 13; V gene: TRBV13
CDR3 protein: CASSYSYTRGQETQYF; D gene: TRBD1; J gene: TRBJ2-5; CDR3 length: 16; V gene: TRBV6-5
CDR3 protein: CASSYDRSYGYTF; D gene: NA; J gene: TRBJ1-2; CDR3 length: 13; V gene: TRBV5-4
CDR3 protein: CASSQGGARTYNSPLHF; D gene: NA; J gene: TRBJ1-6; CDR3 length: 17; V gene: TRBV4-1
CDR3 protein: CASSQVFTANTGELFF; D gene: NA; J gene: TRBJ2-2; CDR3 length: 16; V gene: TRBV4-1
CDR3 protein: CASSGGDRGAKLFF; D gene: TRBD1; J gene: TRBJ1-4; CDR3 length: 14; V gene: TRBV6-1
CDR3 protein: CASSDAPRAAREKLFF; D gene: NA; J gene: TRBJ1-4; CDR3 length: 16; V gene: TRBV2
CDR3 protein: CASSVALGQGSETQYF; D gene: TRBD1; J gene: TRBJ2-5; CDR3 length: 16; V gene: TRBV9
CDR3 protein: CASSAGSTNSPLHF; D gene: NA; J gene: TRBJ1-6; CDR3 length: 14; V gene: TRBV7-9
CDR3 protein: CSVLAGGDQPQHF; D gene: TRBD1; J gene: TRBJ1-5; CDR3 length: 13; V gene: TRBV29-1
CDR3 protein: CASERESYEQYF; D gene: TRBD2; J gene: TRBJ2-7; CDR3 length: 12; V gene: TRBV2
CDR3 protein: CASSLGGRLSYEQYF; D gene: NA; J gene: TRBJ2-7; CDR3 length: 15; V gene: TRBV11-2
CDR3 protein: CASSLATGTYYNEQFF; D gene: TRBD1; J gene: TRBJ2-1; CDR3 length: 16; V gene: TRBV7-2
CDR3 protein: CASSWTLAGGGDTQYF; D gene: TRBD2; J gene: TRBJ2-3; CDR3 length: 16; V gene: TRBV27
CDR3 protein: CASRKSWEKAFF; D gene: NA; J gene: TRBJ1-1; CDR3 length: 12; V gene: TRBV11-2
CDR3 protein: CASSYSGSEAFF; D gene: NA; J gene: TRBJ1-1; CDR3 length: 12; V gene: TRBV5-6
CDR3 protein: CASSLARDDQPQHF; D gene: NA; J gene: TRBJ1-5; CDR3 length: 14; V gene: TRBV28
CDR3 protein: CSYDRDVLTFF; D gene: TRBD1; J gene: TRBJ1-1; CDR3 length: 11; V gene: TRBV29-1
CDR3 protein: CASSYSGRAHEQFF; D gene: TRBD2; J gene: TRBJ2-1; CDR3 length: 14; V gene: TRBV25-1
CDR3 protein: CASSLWNRENIQYF; D gene: NA; J gene: TRBJ2-4; CDR3 length: 14; V gene: TRBV28
CDR3 protein: CAWSIGSGRRDEQFF; D gene: TRBD2; J gene: TRBJ2-1; CDR3 length: 15; V gene: TRBV30
CDR3 protein: CASSPEGWAEAFF; D gene: NA; J gene: TRBJ1-1; CDR3 length: 13; V gene: TRBV9